The clone carrying this T cell receptor beta chain is a singleton in its sample. The antigen is not known. The V end was cut by 1 base, the J end by 6 bases, with 7 bases between. This CDR3 contains 13 residues. Germline V gene sequence: CDR1 SGHTA, CDR2 FQGNSA. The sample originates from a study of T cell repertoires and HLA-DP antigens. As for the study in general: Pre-culture CD4+ samples used roughly 1,300 ng DNA versus about 200 ng for CD137+CD4+ sorts.

For pre-culture CD4+ samples, the target was approximately 200,000 T cell genomes. The assay was immunoSEQ multiplex PCR, and TCRdb's table has in-frame clones only and misses some. This table holds some 110,000 clones, approximately 92% found once. Specimen: CD4+ T cells from PBMCs. The clonotype comes from a young woman in good health and CMV-seronegative. The chain carries TRBV7-2 and TRBJ1-5, with D unclear. The CDR3 is CASSLVVGQPQHF. The CDR3 DNA is TGTGCCAGCAGCTTAGTCGTCGGTCAGCCCCAGCATTTT. Full variable domain (missing parts from reference TRBV7-2 and TRBJ1-5): GAGVSQSPSNKVTEKGKDVELRCDPISGHTALYWYRQSLGQGLEFLIYFQGNSAPDKSGLPSDRFSAERTGGSVSTLTIQRTQQEDSAVYLCASSLVVGQPQHFGDGTRLSIL.